What follows are 15 T cell receptor beta chains derived from one specimen sequenced in a study of T-cell memory formation after mild COVID-19. TCRdb used MiXCR to reprocess the 5' RACE reads, holding one entry per CDR3 protein. The repertoire includes around 250,000 distinct CDR3 sequences, around 15% of them detected once, and around a fifth sits in the top ten. Sequencing used PBMCs or a T cell subset sorted from them (not recorded which). The source of these receptors is a man between 18 and 29 years old who had mild COVID-19 (a few samples of this study predate the infection). Cell type and time point are not known.

The V and J genes are TRBV5-4 and TRBJ2-1; no clear D. Germline loops: CDR1 SGHNT, CDR2 YYREEE (reference sequence). The CDR3 has 13 residues. Trimming left V 1 base short and J 8 bases short, with 10 bases between. The CDR3 here is CASSLSPVHEQFF. CDR3 nucleotides: TGTGCCAGCAGCTTGTCGCCGGTCCATGAGCAGTTCTTC.

CDR3 nucleotides: TGTGCCAGCAGCCGTCCCGGGACTAGCGGGGGGTCCTACGAGCAGTACGTC. This sequence encodes CASSRPGTSGGSYEQYV. V gene TRBV3-2 combines with J gene TRBJ2-7; the D call of TRBD2 is as the table states it, not checked on the DNA. TRBV3-2 is a listed pseudogene. This CDR3 has 17 amino acids.

This clonotype was picked up a small number of times. The chain links TRBV29-1 to TRBJ2-2; maybe TRBD1 (6 bases). Germline values: CDR1 SQVTM, CDR2 ANQGSEA. The CDR3 consists of 15 residues. V dropped 3 bases and J dropped 0 bases, with 11 bases sitting between them. The CDR3 nucleotides are TGCAGCGTTGATGTCGGGACAACGAACACCGGGGAGCTGTTTTTT. This translates into CSVDVGTTNTGELFF.

This sequence joins TRBV20-1 and TRBJ2-1; 9 nucleotides match TRBD1. Germline V lookup: CDR1 DFQATT, CDR2 SNEGSKA (reference sequence). V was clipped by 7 bases and J by 9 bases; unmatched bases: 10. The CDR3 loop spans 13 amino acids. The CDR3 coding sequence is TGCAGTGTGGTAGTACAGGGGGCCGGTGAGCAGTTCTTC. Its protein product is CSVVVQGAGEQFF.

The rearrangement links TRBV12-3 or TRBV12-4 to TRBJ2-5; D is undetermined. V lost 1 base and J 7 bases, leaving 13 bases between the germline ends. The CDR3 length is 14 residues. The CDR3 here is CASSLGAFRRTQYF. As DNA, the CDR3 is TGTGCCAGCAGTTTAGGGGCTTTTAGGAGGACCCAGTACTTC.

V usage is TRBV4-1 and J usage is TRBJ1-3; D call uncertain. Deletions cut 0 bases from V and 0 bases from J, with 9 bases between. Germline CDR1 reads MGHRA; CDR2 reads YSYEKL. This CDR3 is built from 16 residues. The chain's CDR3 is CASSQEPGRSGNTIYF. CDR3 nucleotide sequence: TGCGCCAGCAGCCAAGAACCGGGCCGCTCTGGAAACACCATATATTTT.

There are a few counts of this clonotype. The genes are TRBV7-2 and TRBJ2-3; D could derive from TRBD1 or TRBD2 (5 bases each). The CDR3 contains 13 residues. Trimming stripped 5 bases from V and 1 base from J, with 7 bases between. The germline CDR1 and CDR2 sequences are SGHTA and FQGNSA. The CDR3 reads CASSMGRTDTQYF. The DNA for the CDR3 is TGTGCCAGCAGCATGGGACGCACAGATACGCAGTATTTT.

The V call is TRBV6-5, the J call TRBJ1-1, with D tentatively TRBD1 (5 bases). Germline V gene data show CDR1 as MNHEY and CDR2 as SVGAGI. V gave up 7 bases and J gave up 6 bases, with 21 bases separating them. CDR3 length equals 15 residues. The CDR3 here is CASTHPNRPGAEAFF. The CDR3, as DNA: TGTGCCAGCACCCACCCCAACAGGCCGGGGGCTGAAGCTTTCTTT.

This clonotype was seen more than once but under ten times. The gene calls are TRBV2 and TRBJ2-1; 12 nucleotides match TRBD2. Germline CDR1 reads SNHLY; CDR2 reads FYNNEI. The CDR3 is 15 amino acids. Losses at the gene ends were 8 bases for V and 3 bases for J; bases not matched to a gene: 5. This CDR3 is CASFGTSGYYNEQFF. CDR3 in DNA: TGTGCCAGCTTTGGGACTAGCGGGTACTACAATGAGCAGTTCTTC.

The rearrangement joins TRBV6-5 to TRBJ1-1; D uncertain. Germline-derived CDR1 and CDR2 are MNHEY and SVGAGI. CDR3 length: 13 amino acids. Deletions cut 3 bases from V and 7 bases from J, with 12 bases between. For the CDR3, the DNA is TGTGCCAGCAGTTATTGGGCCGGGGATGAAGCTTTCTTT. Residues: CASSYWAGDEAFF.

This clonotype was seen repeatedly, ten times or more. The chain uses TRBV7-6 and TRBJ2-1; 11 nucleotides agree with TRBD2. The J segment lost 3 bases and the V segment lost 5 bases, leaving 12 bases of the junction unmatched. This CDR3 region has 18 residues. The germline V gene has CDR1 SGHVS and CDR2 FNYEAQ. CDR3 region: CASSPGVAGGRGYNEQFF. Written as DNA, the CDR3 is TGTGCCAGCAGCCCCGGAGTAGCGGGGGGGCGAGGCTACAATGAGCAGTTCTTC.

For the CDR3, the DNA is TGTGCCAGCAGTTTAAGGGGCAGCTTAGATACGCAGTATTTT. Its protein is CASSLRGSLDTQYF. V gene TRBV27 combines with J gene TRBJ2-3; perhaps TRBD1 as D (5 bases). The CDR3 totals 14 residues. The germline CDR1 and CDR2 sequences are MNHEY and SMNVEV (reference sequence). Deletions cut 2 bases from V and 5 bases from J, with 11 bases between.

This rearrangement joins TRBV14 to TRBJ2-2; D not resolved. CDR1 is SGHDN, CDR2 FVKESK, per germline. V lost 8 bases and J 4 bases, leaving 11 bases between the germline ends. The CDR3 length is 13 residues. CDR3 sequence reads: CASAGVFTGELFF. The CDR3 DNA reads as TGTGCCAGCGCAGGTGTTTTCACCGGGGAGCTGTTTTTT.

This clonotype showed up just a few times. The chain couples TRBV13 to TRBJ2-1; 8 positions agree with TRBD2. The germline CDR1 and CDR2 sequences are PRHDT and FYEKMQ (reference sequence). The CDR3 loop spans 14 amino acids. Unmatched junction bases numbered 2, after V lost 5 bases and J lost 2 bases. The CDR3 spells CASSRGRPYNEQFF. The CDR3 region has the DNA TGTGCCAGCAGCCGCGGGAGGCCCTACAATGAGCAGTTCTTC.

This clonotype was counted between two and nine times. CDR3 nucleotides: TGTGCCAGCAGTGTGGGCCCCGGTTCTGAAGCTTTCTTT. It translates to CASSVGPGSEAFF. V and J are TRBV12-3 or TRBV12-4 and TRBJ1-1; D unclear. The V gene lost 5 bases and the J gene lost 6 bases, with 13 bases spanning the gap. The length of the CDR3 is 13 residues.